The 5 T cell receptor beta chains reported below all come from one sample, sequenced in a study of T cell responses to AZD1222 COVID-19 vaccine. The assay was immunoSEQ multiplex PCR, and TCRdb's table has in-frame clones only and misses some. This table has around 220,000 clones, less than 95% appearing once. The sample was peripheral blood, taken 28 days after the second dose of the MenACWY control vaccine. These receptors came from an adult who received the MenACWY meningococcal vaccine as a control.

This sequence joins TRBV28 and TRBJ2-7, with 9 positions matching TRBD1. The V gene's germline CDR1 is MDHEN and CDR2 SYDVKM. V lost 4 bases to trimming and J lost 5 bases; unmatched junction nucleotides: 9. The length of the CDR3 is 15 residues. DNA for the CDR3: TGTGCCAGCAGTTCCGCCGGGACAGGGAGCCACGAGCAGTACTTC. It yields the protein CASSSAGTGSHEQYF.

The chain joins TRBV28 to TRBJ1-6, with D perhaps matching TRBD1 (5 bases). V lost 9 bases and J lost 1, with 16 bases in between. There are 16 residues in the CDR3. Germline CDR1 MDHEN, CDR2 SYDVKM. The CDR3 is CASTFGGSSYNSPLHF. The CDR3 DNA follows: TGTGCCAGTACCTTTGGGGGGAGTTCCTATAATTCACCCCTCCACTTT.

The chain combines TRBV30 with TRBJ2-1, with TRBD2 matching over 8 bases. The V gene end was trimmed by 0 bases and the J gene end by 9 bases; junction bases not matched to a gene: 4. Germline CDR1 is GTSNPN and CDR2 is SVGIG (reference sequence). CDR3 length: 13 residues. The CDR3 spells CAWSVSGGPEQFF. The CDR3 DNA follows: TGTGCCTGGAGTGTATCGGGAGGGCCTGAGCAGTTCTTC.

V and J are TRBV15 and TRBJ2-5; 8 positions agree with TRBD2. Germline V gives CDR1 LNHNV, CDR2 YYDKDF (reference sequence). The V gene end was trimmed by 3 bases and the J gene end by 5 bases; junction bases not matched to a gene: 8. The CDR3 has 15 amino acids. The CDR3 loop is CATSSPTGGQETQYF. The CDR3 bases are TGTGCCACCAGCAGCCCGACGGGGGGGCAGGAGACCCAGTACTTC.

The gene calls are TRBV5-1 and TRBJ2-3; the D gene is possibly TRBD2 (7 bases). This CDR3 region has 15 residues. Germline CDR1 and CDR2: SGHRS and YFSETQ. V lost 7 bases and J lost 5, with 20 bases in between. The CDR3 DNA follows: TGCGCCAGCGCCCCGGGTGGGGGGGGGCAAGATACGCAGTATTTT. Translating it yields CASAPGGGGQDTQYF.